The next 8 T cell receptor beta chains were all read from a single sample in a study of control samples from healthy donors and cancer patients (TCRdb year 2020). The method behind the library was the immunoSEQ multiplex PCR assay. In its TCRdb copy, this immuneACCESS table keeps in-frame sequences only and misses some clones. Where compared with another copy, unresolved V genes explain less than half of these, and the others have no known cause. This sample gives 100,000 to 150,000 clones in total; roughly 90% of them show up just once. 2% to 2.5% of the sample belongs to the ten largest clones. The sample taken for sequencing was blood. The receptors come from a woman aged 45-65 years in good health.

This clone has only one observation. This specimen includes other DNA sequences encoding the same CDR3. The chain couples TRBV29-1 to TRBJ1-2; 7 bases agree with TRBD1. The CDR3 is 13 amino acids. V shed 7 bases and J 8 bases; nucleotides not matched to a gene: 13. CDR1 and CDR2 from the germline V gene are SQVTM and ANQGSEA. The CDR3 coding sequence is TGCAGCGCTACACGACAGGGCGGTCTCGGCTACACCTTC. Translated, it gives CSATRQGGLGYTF.

J is TRBJ1-3 and V is TRBV6-5, with unresolved D. Between the trimmed V and J ends, which lost 5 bases and 6 bases, there was a span of 14 bases. Germline values: CDR1 MNHEY, CDR2 SVGAGI. This CDR3 contains 14 residues. CDR3 protein: CASSRLGVANTIYF. Written as DNA, the CDR3 is TGTGCCAGCAGTCGACTTGGAGTAGCAAACACCATATATTTT.

The CDR3 is CASTPQGRTGELFF. DNA for the CDR3: TGTGCCAGCACCCCACAGGGGCGAACCGGGGAGCTGTTTTTT. The V call is TRBV14, the J call TRBJ2-2, with 7 bases fitting TRBD1. CDR3 size: 14 residues. Germline trimming cut 7 bases from V and 5 bases from J; bases unmatched to any gene: 7. CDR1 and CDR2 from the germline V gene are SGHDN and FVKESK.

The chain has TRBV30 and TRBJ1-6; D is undetermined. Germline-derived CDR1 and CDR2 are GTSNPN and SVGIG (reference sequence). This CDR3 contains 12 residues. Trimming shortened V by 0 bases and J by 9 bases, and 6 bases separated the two germline ends. Here the CDR3 reads CAWSVGLSPLHF. CDR3 nucleotides: TGTGCCTGGAGTGTCGGCCTTTCACCCCTCCACTTT.

The chain carries TRBV2 and TRBJ1-1; D call uncertain. Trimming took 4 bases from V and 1 from J, leaving 10 bases between them. Per the germline V gene, CDR1 is SNHLY and CDR2 is FYNNEI. The CDR3 has 14 residues. The CDR3 bases are TGTGCCAGCAGTGTTCAGAACAAGAACACTGAAGCTTTCTTT. Translation gives CASSVQNKNTEAFF.

The V gene is TRBV4-2, the J gene TRBJ1-2; 8 positions match TRBD1. This CDR3 has 15 residues. Germline CDR1 is LGHNA and CDR2 is YNFKEQ. The V and J ends lost 3 bases and 3 bases, in that order; junction bases with no gene match: 6. The DNA for the CDR3 is TGTGCCAGCAGCCAGGATGACAGGGGCGACTATGGCTACACCTTC. This translates into CASSQDDRGDYGYTF.

CDR3 sequence: CASNLGSAGGNSPLHF. The CDR3 DNA sequence: TGTGCCAGCAACTTAGGGTCGGCAGGGGGAAATTCACCCCTCCACTTT. V gene TRBV5-6 combines with J gene TRBJ1-6; 7 bases match TRBD1. CDR3 length equals 16 residues. V lost 6 bases and J lost 7; bases outside the gene matches: 13. Germline CDR1 SGHDT, CDR2 YYEEEE.

V gene TRBV19 combines with J gene TRBJ1-1; TRBD1 is a possible D gene (6 bases). The germline V gene has CDR1 LNHDA and CDR2 SQIVND (reference sequence). The CDR3 length is 16 residues. Trimming shortened V by 6 bases and J by 0 bases, and 17 bases separated the two germline ends. The CDR3 is CASRPTGLKMNTEAFF. CDR3 nucleotide sequence: TGTGCCAGTAGGCCGACAGGATTGAAAATGAACACTGAAGCTTTCTTT.